The subject of this entry is one T cell receptor (beta chain). Seattle participants joined during active infection and were tracked over time. Sequencing was performed with immunoSEQ multiplex PCR; in TCRdb, only in-frame clones are kept and a portion is missing. In the table there are almost 300,000 clones, around 92% of which are singletons. The sample originates from a study of blood T cell repertoires in COVID-19. The sample was peripheral blood. The sequence was collected from a woman in her 30s with COVID-19, enrolled during active disease.

The CDR3 DNA sequence: TGTGCCAGCAGCTACAAGTATGAGAGAACTAGTGGCTACACCTTC. Its protein is CASSYKYERTSGYTF. V is TRBV3-1 (or the pseudogene TRBV3-2) and J is TRBJ1-2; D not certain. CDR1 and CDR2 (germline): LGHDT, YNNKEL (reference sequence). V was pared by 5 bases and J by 7 bases, with 20 bases between. CDR3 size: 15 residues.